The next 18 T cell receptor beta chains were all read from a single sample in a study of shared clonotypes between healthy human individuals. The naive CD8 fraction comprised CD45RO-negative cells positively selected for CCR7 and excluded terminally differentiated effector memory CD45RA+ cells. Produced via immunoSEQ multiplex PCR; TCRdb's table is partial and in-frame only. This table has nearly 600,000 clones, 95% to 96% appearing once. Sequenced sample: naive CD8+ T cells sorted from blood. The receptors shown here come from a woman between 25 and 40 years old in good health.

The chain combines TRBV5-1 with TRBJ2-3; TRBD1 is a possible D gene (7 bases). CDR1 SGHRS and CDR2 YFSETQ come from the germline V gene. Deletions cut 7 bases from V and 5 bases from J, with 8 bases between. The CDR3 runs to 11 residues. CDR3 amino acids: CASQGGDTQYF. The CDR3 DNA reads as TGCGCCAGCCAGGGGGGAGATACGCAGTATTTT.

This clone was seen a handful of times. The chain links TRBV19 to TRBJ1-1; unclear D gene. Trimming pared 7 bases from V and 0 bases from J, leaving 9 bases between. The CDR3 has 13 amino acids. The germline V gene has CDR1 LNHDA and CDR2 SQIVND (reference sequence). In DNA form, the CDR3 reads TGTGCCAGTATGGGAGTTATGAACACTGAAGCTTTCTTT. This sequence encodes CASMGVMNTEAFF.

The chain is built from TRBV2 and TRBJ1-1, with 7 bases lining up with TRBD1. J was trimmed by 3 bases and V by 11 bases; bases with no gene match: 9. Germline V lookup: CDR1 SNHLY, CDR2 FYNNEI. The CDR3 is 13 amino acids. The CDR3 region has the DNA TGTGCCCAGAACAGGGGTTTGGACACTGAAGCTTTCTTT. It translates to CAQNRGLDTEAFF. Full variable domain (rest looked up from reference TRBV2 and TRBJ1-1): EPEVTQTPSHQVTQMGQEVILRCVPISNHLYFYWYRQILGQKVEFLVSFYNNEISEKSEIFDDQFSVERPDGSNFTLKIRSTKLEDSAMYFCAQNRGLDTEAFFGQGTRLTVV.

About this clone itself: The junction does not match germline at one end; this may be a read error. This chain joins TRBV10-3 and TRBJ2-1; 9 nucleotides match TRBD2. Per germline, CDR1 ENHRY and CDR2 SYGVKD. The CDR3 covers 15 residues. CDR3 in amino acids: CAIKPSGELYNEQFF. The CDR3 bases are TGTGCTATCAAGCCTAGCGGGGAACTCTACAATGAGCAGTTCTTC.

CDR3 sequence (DNA): TGTGCCACCTCTTATGAAGCTTACAATGAGCAGTTCTTC. Protein product: CATSYEAYNEQFF. The chain couples TRBV19 to TRBJ2-1; D is unresolved. The CDR3 spans 13 residues. V gave up 10 bases and J gave up 4 bases, with 14 bases separating them. Germline V gene lookup returns CDR1 LNHDA and CDR2 SQIVND (reference sequence).

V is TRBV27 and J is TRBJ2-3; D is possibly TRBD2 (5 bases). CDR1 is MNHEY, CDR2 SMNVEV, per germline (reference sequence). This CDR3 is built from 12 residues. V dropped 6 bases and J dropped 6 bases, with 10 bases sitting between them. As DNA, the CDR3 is TGTGCCAGCAGAACGGGGTCCGATACGCAGTATTTT. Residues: CASRTGSDTQYF.

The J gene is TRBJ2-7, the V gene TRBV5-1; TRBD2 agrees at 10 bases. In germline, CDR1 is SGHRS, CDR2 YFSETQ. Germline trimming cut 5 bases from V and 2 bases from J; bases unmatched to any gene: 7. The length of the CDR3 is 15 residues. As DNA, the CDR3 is TGCGCCAGCAGTTCAGAGCGGGAGGGCCCCTACGAGCAGTACTTC. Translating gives CASSSEREGPYEQYF.

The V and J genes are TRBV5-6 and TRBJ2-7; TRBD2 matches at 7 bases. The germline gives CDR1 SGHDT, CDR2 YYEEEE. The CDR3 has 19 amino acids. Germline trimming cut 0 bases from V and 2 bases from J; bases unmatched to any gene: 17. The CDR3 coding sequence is TGTGCCAGCAGCTTGGAGGGTGGGCAGCTACAACTAGCGCCCTACGAGCAGTACTTC. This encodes CASSLEGGQLQLAPYEQYF.

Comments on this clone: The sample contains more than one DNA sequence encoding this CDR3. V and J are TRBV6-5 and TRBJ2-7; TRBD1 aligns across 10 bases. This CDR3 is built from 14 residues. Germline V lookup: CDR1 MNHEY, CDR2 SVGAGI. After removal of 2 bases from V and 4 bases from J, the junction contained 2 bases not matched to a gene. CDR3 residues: CASSYRDRGYEQYF. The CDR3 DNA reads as TGTGCCAGCAGTTACAGGGACAGGGGTTACGAGCAGTACTTC.

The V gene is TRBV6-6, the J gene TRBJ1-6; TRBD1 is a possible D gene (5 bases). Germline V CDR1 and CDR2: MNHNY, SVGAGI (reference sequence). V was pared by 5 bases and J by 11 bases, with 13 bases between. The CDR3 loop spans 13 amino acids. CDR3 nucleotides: TGTGCCAGCAGTCGGGACCTGGCGGCACCCCTCCACTTT. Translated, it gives CASSRDLAAPLHF.

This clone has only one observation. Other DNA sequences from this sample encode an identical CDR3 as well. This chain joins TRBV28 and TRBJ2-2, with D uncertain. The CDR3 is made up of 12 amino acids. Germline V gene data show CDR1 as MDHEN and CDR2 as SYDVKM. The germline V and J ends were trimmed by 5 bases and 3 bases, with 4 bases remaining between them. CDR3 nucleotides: TGTGCCAGCAGTCTGTACACCGGGGAGCTGTTTTTT. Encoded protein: CASSLYTGELFF.

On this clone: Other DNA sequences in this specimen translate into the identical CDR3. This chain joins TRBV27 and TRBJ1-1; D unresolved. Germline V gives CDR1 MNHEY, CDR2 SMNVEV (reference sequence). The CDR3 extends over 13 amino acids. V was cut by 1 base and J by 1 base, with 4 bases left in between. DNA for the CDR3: TGTGCCAGCAGTTTATTATGGAACACTGAAGCTTTCTTT. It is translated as CASSLLWNTEAFF.

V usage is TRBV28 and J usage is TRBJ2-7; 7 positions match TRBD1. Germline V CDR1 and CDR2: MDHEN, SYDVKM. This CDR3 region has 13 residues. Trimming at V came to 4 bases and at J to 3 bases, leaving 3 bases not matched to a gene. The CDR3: CASSWGQIYEQYF. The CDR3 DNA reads TGTGCCAGCAGTTGGGGACAGATCTACGAGCAGTACTTC.

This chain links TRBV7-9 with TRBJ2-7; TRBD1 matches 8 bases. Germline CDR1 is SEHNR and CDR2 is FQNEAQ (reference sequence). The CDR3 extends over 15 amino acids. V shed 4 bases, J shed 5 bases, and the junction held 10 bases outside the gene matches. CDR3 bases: TGTGCCAGCAGCTCCGGGCAGGGGGCCCATAACGAGCAGTACTTC. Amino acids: CASSSGQGAHNEQYF. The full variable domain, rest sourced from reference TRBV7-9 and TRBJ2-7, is DTGVSQNPRHKITKRGQNVTFRCDPISEHNRLYWYRQTLGQGPEFLTYFQNEAQLEKSRLLSDRFSAERPKGSFSTLEIQRTEQGDSAMYLCASSSGQGAHNEQYFGPGTRLTVT.

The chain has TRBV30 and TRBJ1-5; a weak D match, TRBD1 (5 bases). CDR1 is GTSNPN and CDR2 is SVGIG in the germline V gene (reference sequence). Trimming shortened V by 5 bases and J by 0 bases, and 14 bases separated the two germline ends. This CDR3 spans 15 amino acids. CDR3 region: CAWAPGLTSNQPQHF. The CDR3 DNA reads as TGTGCCTGGGCACCGGGACTGACTAGCAATCAGCCCCAGCATTTT.

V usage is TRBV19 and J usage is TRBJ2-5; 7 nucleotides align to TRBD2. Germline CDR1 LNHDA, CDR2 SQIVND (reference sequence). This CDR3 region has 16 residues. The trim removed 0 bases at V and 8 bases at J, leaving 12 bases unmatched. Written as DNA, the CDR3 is TGTGCCAGTAGTATAGATAATCCTAGCGGAGTCACCACCCAGTACTTC. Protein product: CASSIDNPSGVTTQYF.

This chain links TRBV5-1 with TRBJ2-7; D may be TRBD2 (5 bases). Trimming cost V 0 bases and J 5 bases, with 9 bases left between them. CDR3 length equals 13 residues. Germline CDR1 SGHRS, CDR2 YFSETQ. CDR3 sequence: CASSLEFGDEQYF. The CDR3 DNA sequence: TGCGCCAGCAGCTTGGAGTTCGGGGACGAGCAGTACTTC.

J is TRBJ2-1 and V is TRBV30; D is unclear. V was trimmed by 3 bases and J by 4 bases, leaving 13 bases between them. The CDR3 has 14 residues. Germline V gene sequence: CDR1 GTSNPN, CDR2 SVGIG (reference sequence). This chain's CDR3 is CAWSPGLGYNEQFF. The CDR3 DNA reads TGTGCCTGGAGCCCAGGCCTGGGGTACAATGAGCAGTTCTTC.